This note documents a single TCR beta chain sequence. Its antigen remains unknown. The CDR3 sequence is 11 residues long. Germline V gene data show CDR1 as GTSNPN and CDR2 as SVGIG (reference sequence). V lost 3 bases and J lost 6, with 9 bases in between. Unique molecular identifiers were added to individual cDNA molecules. TCRdb redid the calling of the 5' RACE reads with MiXCR, one entry per CDR3 protein. The sample consists of 60,000 to 85,000 distinct CDR3 sequences, around 16% of them appearing once. The data originate from a study of early T cells in non-severe SARS-CoV-2 infection. Study-wide background: Sequencing of unsorted whole blood was done on bulk RNA, leaving chains unpaired. Regarding the study as a whole: There was a bias toward anti-spike CD8 responses in VDJdb matching, which missed private and CD4 specificities.

The chain joins TRBV30 to TRBJ2-7; D ambiguous. The sequence derives from an adult who was a healthcare worker with PCR-confirmed SARS-CoV-2 infection or an uninfected control (not recorded which). The material sequenced was whole blood. The CDR3 region is CAWRAGLEQYF. DNA of the CDR3: TGTGCCTGGAGAGCCGGGCTCGAGCAGTACTTC.